The clone carrying this TCR beta chain has at least ten counts. Its target is unknown. This sample was included in a study of T-cell reconstitution after alpha-beta-depleted transplantation in children. Regarding the study as a whole: From surviving recipient T cells and thymic progenitors came the high day-60 TCRbeta diversity observed in some patients. There were reportedly several hundred expanded graft clones from which alpha-beta T cells came about two months after transplant. Newly produced T cells mostly accounted for T-cell counts and diversity one year post-transplant.

Unique molecular identifiers were used in preparing the TCRbeta library. In TCRdb, the PCR reads were re-called with MiXCR into one record per CDR3 protein. The sample has approximately 50,000 distinct CDR3 sequences; approximately 6.1% are singletons. The CDR3 covers 17 residues. CDR1 and CDR2 from the germline V gene are LNHNV and YYDKDF (reference sequence). Trimming took 0 bases from V and 0 from J, leaving 12 bases between them. This chain links TRBV15 with TRBJ2-4; D might be TRBD1 or TRBD2, each matching 6 bases. This specimen was PBMCs, mostly from graft donor cells, taken 60 days after TCRalphabeta/CD19-depleted stem cell transplant. The sequence was collected from a female patient aged 2-10 years who had a stem cell transplant for aplastic anemia, so the T cells may come from the graft donor. The CDR3: CATSRDPRGEAKNIQYF. The CDR3 coding sequence is TGTGCCACCAGCAGAGATCCAAGGGGGGAAGCCAAAAACATTCAGTACTTC.